Following are 18 T cell receptor beta chains from one sample sequenced in a study of glioma-infiltrating T cells after dendritic cell vaccination. The assay was immunoSEQ multiplex PCR, and TCRdb's table has in-frame clones only and misses some. The repertoire consists of 50,000 to 70,000 clones, with approximately 80% occurring once and the leading ten covering approximately 14%. As to time point: after dendritic cell vaccination, including at tumor progression/relapse. This specimen consisted of blood, obtained after dendritic cell vaccination. Every receptor here comes from a human donor with glioblastoma.

The chain joins TRBV30 to TRBJ1-1; a possible D gene is TRBD1 (5 bases). CDR3 length equals 13 residues. Trimming stripped 8 bases from V and 4 bases from J, with 17 bases between. Germline V lookup: CDR1 GTSNPN, CDR2 SVGIG (reference sequence). The CDR3 is CAGTGGLGTEAFF. CDR3 bases: TGTGCCGGGACCGGAGGGTTGGGCACTGAAGCTTTCTTT. Supplemented by reference TRBV30 and TRBJ1-1, the full variable domain reads SQTIHQWPATLVQPVGSPLSLECTVEGTSNPNLYWYRQAAGRGLQLLFYSVGIGQISSEVPQNLSASRPQDRQFILSSKKLLLSDSGFYLCAGTGGLGTEAFFGQGTRLTVV.

The chain has TRBV19 and TRBJ2-3; possible D gene TRBD1, 5 bases. Per the germline V gene, CDR1 is LNHDA and CDR2 is SQIVND (reference sequence). V lost 3 bases, J lost 1 base, and 8 bases lay in between. This CDR3 spans 14 amino acids. CDR3 amino acids: CASSMGLGTDTQYF. The CDR3 nucleotides are TGTGCCAGTAGTATGGGGCTGGGCACAGATACGCAGTATTTT.

The rearrangement uses TRBV7-8 and TRBJ1-2; 9 bases align to TRBD1. This CDR3 is built from 15 residues. The V segment lost 3 bases and the J segment 3 bases; nucleotides outside the gene matches: 5. From germline, CDR1 is SGHVS and CDR2 FQNEAQ. The CDR3 protein is CASSFGDRAHYGYTF. CDR3 in DNA: TGTGCCAGCAGCTTTGGGGACAGGGCGCACTATGGCTACACCTTC.

The chain couples TRBV9 to TRBJ2-7; D gene ambiguous. The CDR3 runs to 15 residues. V lost 0 bases to trimming and J lost 3 bases, with 13 bases between them. The germline V gene encodes CDR1 SGDLS and CDR2 YYNGEE. The CDR3 region has the DNA TGTGCCAGCAGCGTAGATTGGCGTCCGGGCTACGAGCAGTACTTC. This codes for CASSVDWRPGYEQYF.

The chain is built from TRBV27 and TRBJ2-2, with a weak D call TRBD1 (6 bases). V lost 6 bases and J 6 bases, leaving 26 bases between the germline ends. Looked up from germline, CDR1 is MNHEY and CDR2 is SMNVEV (reference sequence). This CDR3 region has 18 residues. The DNA for the CDR3 is TGTGCCAGCAGGGGGGCAGGGAACACGTTTCTCTATCCCGGGGAGCTGTTTTTT. It codes for CASRGAGNTFLYPGELFF.

The chain joins TRBV9 to TRBJ2-5; D unresolved. Per the germline V gene, CDR1 is SGDLS and CDR2 is YYNGEE. The CDR3 is 13 residues long. Trimming took off 4 bases at V and 2 bases at J, with 9 bases between the two ends. The CDR3 DNA follows: TGTGCCAGCAGCAGAGACTGGCAAGAGACCCAGTACTTC. Translation: CASSRDWQETQYF.

The chain employs TRBV7-2 and TRBJ2-3; 12 nucleotides match TRBD2. The V gene end was trimmed by 5 bases and the J gene end by 4 bases; junction bases not matched to a gene: 7. The V gene's germline CDR1 is SGHTA and CDR2 FQGNSA. The CDR3 loop spans 16 amino acids. The CDR3 protein is CASSKLAGGRADTQYF. The CDR3 bases are TGTGCCAGCAGCAAGCTAGCGGGGGGGCGGGCAGATACGCAGTATTTT.

The chain combines TRBV7-3 with TRBJ2-2; D may be TRBD1 (6 bases). CDR3 length: 15 amino acids. Trimming took 2 bases from V and 3 from J, leaving 10 bases between them. Looked up from germline, CDR1 is SGHTA and CDR2 is FQGTGA. CDR3 in amino acids: CASSLEQGYTGELFF. The CDR3 coding sequence is TGTGCCAGCAGCTTAGAACAGGGATACACCGGGGAGCTGTTTTTT.

Comment on this clone: Germline and junction disagree at one end, which may indicate a read error. This chain joins TRBV19 and TRBJ1-2; unclear D gene. The germline gives CDR1 LNHDA, CDR2 SQIVND (reference sequence). The CDR3 is made up of 16 amino acids. CDR3 nucleotide sequence: TGTGCCAGTAGACGGCGGGCCGAGACCCCTAACCATGGCTACACCTTC. As protein: CASRRRAETPNHGYTF.

The V and J genes are TRBV20-1 and TRBJ1-2; D unclear. V dropped 4 bases and J dropped 7 bases, with 10 bases sitting between them. The CDR3 has 11 amino acids. The V gene's germline CDR1 is DFQATT and CDR2 SNEGSKA (reference sequence). The DNA of the CDR3 is TGCAGTGCTATGAGGGTGGGTGGCTACACCTTC. Protein: CSAMRVGGYTF.

The gene calls are TRBV5-6 and TRBJ2-7; D may be TRBD2 (5 bases). CDR1 is SGHDT, CDR2 YYEEEE, per germline. Trimming took 1 base from V and 2 from J, leaving 13 bases between them. This CDR3 contains 15 residues. The CDR3 region has the DNA TGTGCCAGCAGCTTGTTTAGGACTGTCGCCTACGAGCAGTACTTC. It encodes CASSLFRTVAYEQYF. Filled out from reference TRBV5-6 and TRBJ2-7, the complete variable domain reads DAGVTQSPTHLIKTRGQQVTLRCSPKSGHDTVSWYQQALGQGPQFIFQYYEEEERQRGNFPDRFSGHQFPNYSSELNVNALLLGDSALYLCASSLFRTVAYEQYFGPGTRLTVT.

The gene calls are TRBV9 and TRBJ2-3; 9 nucleotides agree with TRBD2. Unmatched junction bases numbered 12, after V lost 4 bases and J lost 3 bases. CDR3 size: 17 residues. Germline CDR1 and CDR2: SGDLS and YYNGEE. This CDR3 is CASSPLERGAMTDTQYF. CDR3 sequence (DNA): TGTGCCAGCAGCCCACTCGAGCGGGGGGCGATGACAGATACGCAGTATTTT.

This clone was counted only a few times. This chain connects TRBV18 to TRBJ2-1, with TRBD1 as a possible D gene (6 bases). CDR3 length equals 13 residues. In germline, CDR1 is KGHSH, CDR2 LQKENI. V was pared by 5 bases and J by 8 bases, with 13 bases between. The CDR3 is CASSEPEGDEQFF. The CDR3 nucleotides read TGTGCCAGCTCAGAACCTGAGGGGGATGAGCAGTTCTTC.

The rearrangement links TRBV6-5 to TRBJ1-1; 8 nucleotides align to TRBD1. V lost 5 bases to trimming and J lost 6 bases; unmatched junction nucleotides: 5. Looked up from germline, CDR1 is MNHEY and CDR2 is SVGAGI. The CDR3 extends over 13 amino acids. CDR3: CASSLQGVAEAFF. Written as DNA, the CDR3 is TGTGCCAGCAGTCTACAGGGGGTCGCTGAAGCTTTCTTT.

Only one count was recorded for this clone. J is TRBJ2-1 and V is TRBV25-1; 9 nucleotides line up with TRBD1. Germline CDR1 is MGHDK and CDR2 is SYGVNS. This CDR3 is built from 14 residues. J gave up 10 bases and V 4 bases, and 8 bases lay outside the gene matches. CDR3 in amino acids: CASSAFDTGGEQFF. The CDR3 nucleotides are TGTGCCAGCAGTGCCTTCGACACAGGGGGCGAGCAGTTCTTC. The entire variable domain, with the rest obtained from reference TRBV25-1 and TRBJ2-1, is as follows: EADIYQTPRYLVIGTGKKITLECSQTMGHDKMYWYQQDPGMELHLIHYSYGVNSTEKGDLSSESTVSRIRTEHFPLTLESARPSHTSQYLCASSAFDTGGEQFFGPGTRLTVL.

The genes are TRBV12-5 and TRBJ2-2; 7 bases match TRBD1. V dropped 7 bases and J dropped 5; count of bases not matched to a gene: 10. Germline V gene data show CDR1 as LGHNT and CDR2 as FRNRAP. CDR3 length: 15 amino acids. The chain's CDR3 is CASALQGWETGELFF. The CDR3 bases are TGTGCTAGTGCCCTACAGGGGTGGGAGACCGGGGAGCTGTTTTTT.

This chain links TRBV7-5 with TRBJ2-7; the D segment call TRBD1 is taken from the table without a DNA check. TRBV7-5 is shown as a pseudogene. The CDR3 runs 14 residues. The CDR3 reads CVRSTWTGIDEQYF. The DNA of the CDR3 is TGTGTCAGAAGCACATGGACAGGGATAGACGAGCAGTACTTC.

The V gene is TRBV6-1, the J gene TRBJ1-4; weak D call: TRBD1 (5 bases). Germline V gene sequence: CDR1 MNHNS, CDR2 SASEGT. V was clipped by 6 bases and J by 0 bases, with 8 bases between them. This CDR3 spans 14 amino acids. The CDR3 DNA is TGTGCCAGCAGACCACAGGCAACTAATGAAAAACTGTTTTTT. Protein: CASRPQATNEKLFF.